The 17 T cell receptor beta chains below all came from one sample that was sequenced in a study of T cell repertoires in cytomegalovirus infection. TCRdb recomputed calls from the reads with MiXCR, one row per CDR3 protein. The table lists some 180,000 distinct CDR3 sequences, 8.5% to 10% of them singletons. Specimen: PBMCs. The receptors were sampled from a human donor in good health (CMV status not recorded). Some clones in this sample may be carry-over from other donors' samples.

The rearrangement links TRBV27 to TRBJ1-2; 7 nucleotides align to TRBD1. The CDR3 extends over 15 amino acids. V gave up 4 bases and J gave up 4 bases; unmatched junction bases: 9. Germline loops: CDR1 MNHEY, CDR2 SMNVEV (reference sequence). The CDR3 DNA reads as TGTGCCAGCAGTTCCATGGGACAGCGACGCTATGGCTACACCTTC. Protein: CASSSMGQRRYGYTF.

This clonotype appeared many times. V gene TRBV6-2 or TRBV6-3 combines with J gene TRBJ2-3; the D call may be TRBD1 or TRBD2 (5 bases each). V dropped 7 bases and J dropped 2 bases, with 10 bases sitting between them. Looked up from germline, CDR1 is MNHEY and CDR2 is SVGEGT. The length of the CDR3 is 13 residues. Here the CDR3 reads CASTLGTTDTQYF. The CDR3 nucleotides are TGTGCCAGCACCCTTGGGACCACAGATACGCAGTATTTT.

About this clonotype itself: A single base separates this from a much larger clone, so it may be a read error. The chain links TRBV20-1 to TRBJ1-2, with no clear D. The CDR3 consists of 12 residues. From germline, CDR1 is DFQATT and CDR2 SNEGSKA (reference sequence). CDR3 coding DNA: TGCAGTGGTTTAGGCACCCCCTATGGCTACGCCTTC. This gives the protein CSGLGTPYGYAF.

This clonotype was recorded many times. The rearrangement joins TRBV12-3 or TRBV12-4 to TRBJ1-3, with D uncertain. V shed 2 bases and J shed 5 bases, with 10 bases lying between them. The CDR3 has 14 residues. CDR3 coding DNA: TGTGCCAGCAGTTTACCGGGATCGAGAAACACCATATATTTT. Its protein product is CASSLPGSRNTIYF.

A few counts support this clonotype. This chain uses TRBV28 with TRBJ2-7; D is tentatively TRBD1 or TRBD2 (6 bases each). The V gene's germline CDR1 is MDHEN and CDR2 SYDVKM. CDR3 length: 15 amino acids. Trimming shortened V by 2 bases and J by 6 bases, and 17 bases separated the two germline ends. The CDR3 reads CASSLRGILSGEQYF. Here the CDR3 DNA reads TGTGCCAGCAGTTTAAGGGGGATCCTTAGCGGCGAGCAGTACTTC. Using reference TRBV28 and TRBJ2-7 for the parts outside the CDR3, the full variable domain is DVKVTQSSRYLVKRTGEKVFLECVQDMDHENMFWYRQDPGLGLRLIYFSYDVKMKEKGDIPEGYSVSREKKERFSLILESASTNQTSMYLCASSLRGILSGEQYFGPGTRLTVT.

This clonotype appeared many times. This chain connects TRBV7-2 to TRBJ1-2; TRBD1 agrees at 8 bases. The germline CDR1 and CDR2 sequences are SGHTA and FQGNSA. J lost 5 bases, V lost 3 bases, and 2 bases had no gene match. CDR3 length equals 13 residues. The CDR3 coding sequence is TGTGCCAGCAGCTTGGGACAGGAGTATGGCTACACCTTC. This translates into CASSLGQEYGYTF.

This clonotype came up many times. The CDR3 sequence: CASSQDRVDQPQHF. CDR3 in DNA: TGTGCCAGCAGCCAGGACAGGGTCGATCAGCCCCAGCATTTT. The gene calls are TRBV7-2 and TRBJ1-5; 8 bases fit TRBD1. This CDR3 contains 14 residues. V trimming: 5 bases; J trimming: 5 bases; junction bases outside the gene matches: 5. Germline V gene sequence: CDR1 SGHTA, CDR2 FQGNSA.

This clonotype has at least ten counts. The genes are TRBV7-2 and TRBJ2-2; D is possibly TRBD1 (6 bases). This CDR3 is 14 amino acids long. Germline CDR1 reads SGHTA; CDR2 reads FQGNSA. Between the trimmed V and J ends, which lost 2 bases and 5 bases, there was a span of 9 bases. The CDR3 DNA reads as TGTGCCAGCAGCTTAAAACAGGGAACCGGGGAGCTGTTTTTT. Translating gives CASSLKQGTGELFF.

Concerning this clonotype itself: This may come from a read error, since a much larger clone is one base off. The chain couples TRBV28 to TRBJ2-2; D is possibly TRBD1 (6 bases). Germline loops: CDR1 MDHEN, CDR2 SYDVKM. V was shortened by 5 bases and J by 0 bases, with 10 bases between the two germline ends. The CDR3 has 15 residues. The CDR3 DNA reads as TGTGCCAGCAGTGTCAGGACAGCGAACACCGGGGAGCTGTTTTTT. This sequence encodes CASSVRTANTGELFF.

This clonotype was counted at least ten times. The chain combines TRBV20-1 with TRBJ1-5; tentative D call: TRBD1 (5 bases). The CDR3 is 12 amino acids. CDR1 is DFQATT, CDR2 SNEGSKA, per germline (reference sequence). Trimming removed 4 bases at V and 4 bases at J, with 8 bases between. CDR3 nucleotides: TGCAGTGCTATCTCAGGGAATCAGCCCCAGCATTTT. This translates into CSAISGNQPQHF.

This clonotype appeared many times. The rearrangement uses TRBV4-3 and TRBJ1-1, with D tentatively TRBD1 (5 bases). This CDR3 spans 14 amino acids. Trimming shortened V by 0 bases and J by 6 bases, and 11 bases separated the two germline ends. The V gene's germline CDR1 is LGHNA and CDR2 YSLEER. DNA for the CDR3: TGCGCCAGCAGCCAAGAAGGTGAGGGGCCTGAAGCTTTCTTT. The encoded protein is CASSQEGEGPEAFF.

For the CDR3, the DNA is TGCAGTGCACACGGAATCCGTACCCGGGACGAACAAGAGACCCAGTACTTC. This sequence encodes CSAHGIRTRDEQETQYF. This chain links TRBV20-1 with TRBJ2-5, with D possibly being TRBD1 or TRBD2 (5 bases each). Germline lookup yields CDR1 DFQATT and CDR2 SNEGSKA (reference sequence). The CDR3 has 17 amino acids. The V and J ends lost 6 bases and 2 bases respectively, with 25 bases between them.

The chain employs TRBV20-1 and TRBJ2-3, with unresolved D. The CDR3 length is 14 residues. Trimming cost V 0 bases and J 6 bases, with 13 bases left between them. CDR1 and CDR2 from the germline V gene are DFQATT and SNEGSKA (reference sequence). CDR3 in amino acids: CSARDLRVADTQYF. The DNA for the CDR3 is TGCAGTGCTAGAGATTTACGGGTGGCCGATACGCAGTATTTT.

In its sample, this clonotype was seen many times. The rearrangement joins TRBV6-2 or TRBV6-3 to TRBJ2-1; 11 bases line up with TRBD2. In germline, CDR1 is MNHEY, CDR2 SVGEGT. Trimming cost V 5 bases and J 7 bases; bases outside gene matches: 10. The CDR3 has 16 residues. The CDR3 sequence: CASSTSSGRKTNEQFF. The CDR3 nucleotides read TGTGCCAGCAGTACATCTAGCGGGAGGAAAACGAATGAGCAGTTCTTC.

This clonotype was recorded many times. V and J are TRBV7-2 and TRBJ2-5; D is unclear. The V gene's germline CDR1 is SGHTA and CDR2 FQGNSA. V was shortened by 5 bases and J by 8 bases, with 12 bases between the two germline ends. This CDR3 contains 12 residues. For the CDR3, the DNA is TGTGCCAGCAGCCCGTCCTCGGAAACCCAGTACTTC. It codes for CASSPSSETQYF.

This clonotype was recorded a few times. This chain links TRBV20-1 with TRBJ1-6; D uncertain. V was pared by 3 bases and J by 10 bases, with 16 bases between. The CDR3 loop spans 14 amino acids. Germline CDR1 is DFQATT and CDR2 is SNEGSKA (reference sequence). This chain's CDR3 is CSARPPSVGSPLHF. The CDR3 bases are TGCAGTGCTAGGCCTCCGTCGGTGGGGTCACCCCTCCACTTT.

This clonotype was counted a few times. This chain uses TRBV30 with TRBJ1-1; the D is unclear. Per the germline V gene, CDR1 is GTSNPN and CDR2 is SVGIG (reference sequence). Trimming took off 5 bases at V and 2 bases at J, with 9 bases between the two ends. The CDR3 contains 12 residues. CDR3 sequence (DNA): TGTGCCTGGCGAGGTGGCAACACTGAAGCTTTCTTT. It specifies CAWRGGNTEAFF.